The entry below gives a single TCR beta chain sequence along with its context. This record comes from a study of radiotherapy plus CTLA-4 blockade in lung cancer. Clones were read by immunoSEQ multiplex PCR, and TCRdb kept only the in-frame ones, dropping some. The repertoire holds 40,000 or so clones, with 70% to 80% as singletons. Trimming shortened V by 0 bases and J by 2 bases, and 16 bases separated the two germline ends. Germline CDR1 and CDR2: KGHSH and LQKENI. This CDR3 region has 17 residues. Sequences were derived from peripheral blood, sampled from a patient treated with radiotherapy plus ipilimumab. The chain is built from TRBV18 and TRBJ1-1, with D unresolved. The source of this sequence is a human donor with non-small cell lung cancer who had stable disease on radiotherapy plus ipilimumab. The CDR3 nucleotides are TGTGCCAGCTCACCACCGCCCAGGCCCGATCGTAACACTGAAGCTTTCTTT. It yields the protein CASSPPPRPDRNTEAFF.